These 19 T cell receptor beta chains were sequenced from one sample in a study of T cell repertoires in ileal Crohn's disease. The protocol was immunoSEQ multiplex PCR, while the TCRdb copy is restricted to in-frame clones and leaves out a portion. The sample carries roughly 6,600 clones, around 86% recorded once. Time point here: inflamed ileum from the surgical specimen. Sequences were obtained from ileal tissue. The receptors originated from an adult with Crohn's disease.

CDR3 in amino acids: CASSSGVEQYF. The CDR3, as DNA: TGTGCCAGCAGCTCAGGGGTCGAGCAGTACTTC. The V gene is TRBV11-3, the J gene TRBJ2-7; the D gene is possibly TRBD1 (6 bases). V shed 4 bases and J shed 6 bases, with 7 bases lying between them. Germline loops: CDR1 SGHNT, CDR2 YENEEA. There are 11 residues in the CDR3.

The chain uses TRBV7-6 and TRBJ2-1; a possible D gene is TRBD2 (5 bases). The CDR3 contains 13 residues. V was shortened by 2 bases and J by 3 bases, with 5 bases between the two germline ends. CDR1 and CDR2 (germline): SGHVS, FNYEAQ. CDR3 protein: CASSLSGYNEQFF. The CDR3 bases are TGTGCCAGCAGCTTAAGCGGCTACAATGAGCAGTTCTTC.

Comment on this clone: One junction end does not reproduce the germline sequence, and a read error may be involved. V gene TRBV5-1 combines with J gene TRBJ2-2; TRBD2 matches at 9 bases. CDR3 length equals 15 residues. The V gene's germline CDR1 is SGHRS and CDR2 YFSETQ. DNA for the CDR3: TGCGCCAGCCGCTTTAGCGGGGGAAACACCGGGGAGCTGTTTTTT. Protein sequence: CASRFSGGNTGELFF. Drawing the rest from reference TRBV5-1 and TRBJ2-2, the complete variable domain is KAGVTQTPRYLIKTRGQQVTLSCSPISGHRSVSWYQQTPGQGLQFLFEYFSETQRNKGNFPGRFSGRQFSNSRSEMNVSTLELGDSALYLCASRFSGGNTGELFFGEGSRLTVL.

The chain uses TRBV6-5 and TRBJ2-1; D is uncertain. CDR3 length: 13 residues. From germline, CDR1 is MNHEY and CDR2 SVGAGI. The V end was cut by 2 bases, the J end by 9 bases, with 11 bases between. This CDR3 reads CASSYRASGEQFF. CDR3 nucleotide sequence: TGTGCCAGCAGTTACAGGGCTAGTGGTGAGCAGTTCTTC.

This clone appeared a single time. The rearrangement links TRBV6-6 to TRBJ1-2, with D uncertain. The CDR3 runs 12 residues. V was shortened by 8 bases and J by 4 bases, with 11 bases between the two germline ends. Germline V gives CDR1 MNHNY, CDR2 SVGAGI (reference sequence). The CDR3 nucleotides read TGTGCCAGCGAGAAAGACGGCTATGGCTACACCTTC. It yields the protein CASEKDGYGYTF.

The chain links TRBV19 to TRBJ2-3; D might be TRBD2 (5 bases). The V gene's germline CDR1 is LNHDA and CDR2 SQIVND (reference sequence). The germline V and J ends were trimmed by 10 bases and 6 bases, with 14 bases remaining between them. The CDR3 runs to 12 residues. This chain's CDR3 is CATGERLDTQYF. The DNA for the CDR3 is TGTGCCACTGGGGAGCGGCTCGATACGCAGTATTTT.

V and J are TRBV18 and TRBJ2-2; D remains ambiguous. The germline gives CDR1 KGHSH, CDR2 LQKENI. The length of the CDR3 is 15 residues. V lost 1 base and J 2 bases, leaving 8 bases between the germline ends. The CDR3 nucleotides are TGTGCCAGCTCACCACGCAGAACTAACACCGGGGAGCTGTTTTTT. Its protein is CASSPRRTNTGELFF.

The table lists this clone with a few counts. V is TRBV29-1 and J is TRBJ2-3; D unclear. The CDR3 length is 11 residues. Germline assignment: CDR1 SQVTM and CDR2 ANQGSEA. V lost 4 bases to trimming and J lost 8 bases, with 10 bases between them. The DNA of the CDR3 is TGCAGCGTTGTGTGGGAAGGTACGCAGTATTTT. This codes for CSVVWEGTQYF.

The rearrangement links TRBV20-1 to TRBJ1-5; 8 bases map to TRBD1. The germline CDR1 and CDR2 sequences are DFQATT and SNEGSKA (reference sequence). CDR3 size: 11 residues. CDR3 sequence reads: CSAGGGQPQHF. CDR3 sequence (DNA): TGCAGCGCAGGGGGCGGTCAGCCCCAGCATTTT.

V gene TRBV11-2 combines with J gene TRBJ2-3; TRBD1 might be the D (5 bases). CDR1 SGHAT and CDR2 FQNNGV come from the germline V gene. V gave up 3 bases and J gave up 6 bases, with 13 bases separating them. There are 14 residues in the CDR3. The CDR3 is CASSLGQGGDTQYF. CDR3 DNA sequence: TGTGCCAGCAGCTTGGGGCAGGGTGGTGATACGCAGTATTTT.

CDR3 sequence reads: CASSLVGWNTEAFF. The CDR3 nucleotides read TGTGCCAGCAGCTTAGTCGGATGGAACACTGAAGCTTTCTTT. This chain links TRBV11-2 with TRBJ1-1; D is undetermined. Per the germline V gene, CDR1 is SGHAT and CDR2 is FQNNGV. Trimming removed 1 base at V and 1 base at J, with 7 bases between. The CDR3 is 14 residues long.

The J gene is TRBJ2-7, the V gene TRBV28; 7 nucleotides align to TRBD2. J gave up 1 base and V 3 bases, and 3 bases lay outside the gene matches. CDR3 size: 14 residues. The V gene's germline CDR1 is MDHEN and CDR2 SYDVKM. CDR3 nucleotides: TGTGCCAGCAGTTTTAGCGGGCATTCCTACGAGCAGTACTTC. Protein product: CASSFSGHSYEQYF.

This rearrangement joins TRBV27 to TRBJ2-5, with 9 bases lining up with TRBD2. The CDR3 totals 15 residues. V shed 5 bases and J 2 bases; nucleotides not matched to a gene: 6. Germline-derived CDR1 and CDR2 are MNHEY and SMNVEV (reference sequence). The CDR3 loop reads CASSHLAGRQETQYF. The CDR3 DNA follows: TGTGCCAGCAGTCATCTAGCGGGGCGACAAGAGACCCAGTACTTC.

The table lists this clone with a count of one. The chain employs TRBV10-2 and TRBJ1-5; tentative D call: TRBD1 (6 bases). The germline V and J ends were trimmed by 6 bases and 10 bases, with 22 bases remaining between them. The CDR3 is 15 amino acids. Germline V gives CDR1 WSHSY, CDR2 SAAADI. Written as DNA, the CDR3 is TGCGCCAGCAGGGCCCCGGGGGCCGGTATCGGCCCCCAGCATTTT. It encodes CASRAPGAGIGPQHF.

V usage is TRBV4-1 and J usage is TRBJ1-6; D ambiguous. This CDR3 comprises 12 residues. Germline lookup yields CDR1 MGHRA and CDR2 YSYEKL. With 6 bases removed from V and 6 bases from J, the gap between germline ends came to 6 bases. The DNA of the CDR3 is TGCGCCAGCAGTCTTGGTAATTCACCCCTCCACTTT. Amino acids: CASSLGNSPLHF.

V usage is TRBV10-3 and J usage is TRBJ1-1, with 9 bases lining up with TRBD1. V shed 6 bases and J 2 bases; nucleotides not matched to a gene: 4. The CDR3 sequence is 14 residues long. CDR1 is ENHRY, CDR2 SYGVKD, per germline. CDR3 amino acids: CAIRLDRGNTEAFF. The CDR3 nucleotides are TGTGCCATCAGACTGGACAGGGGCAACACTGAAGCTTTCTTT.

The chain has TRBV5-1 and TRBJ2-7, with 7 bases identical to TRBD2. The J segment lost 3 bases and the V segment lost 3 bases, leaving 6 bases of the junction unmatched. Germline-derived CDR1 and CDR2 are SGHRS and YFSETQ. The CDR3 loop spans 14 amino acids. This CDR3 is CASSSPPGGYEQYF. The DNA of the CDR3 is TGCGCCAGCAGCTCCCCCCCGGGAGGCTACGAGCAGTACTTC.

The chain recombines TRBV9 with TRBJ2-3; the D gene is possibly TRBD2 (6 bases). Looked up from germline, CDR1 is SGDLS and CDR2 is YYNGEE. This CDR3 contains 15 residues. V lost 3 bases to trimming and J lost 6 bases, with 17 bases between them. CDR3 DNA sequence: TGTGCCAGCAGCGGACGACTGGGGGGATTGGATACGCAGTATTTT. Protein: CASSGRLGGLDTQYF.

This clone has just one count. The V gene is TRBV7-8, the J gene TRBJ2-1; D gene uncertain. V dropped 5 bases and J dropped 9 bases, with 8 bases sitting between them. The germline V gene has CDR1 SGHVS and CDR2 FQNEAQ. This CDR3 contains 11 residues. DNA for the CDR3: TGTGCCAGCAGCCGAAGAGGTGAGCAGTTCTTC. It yields the protein CASSRRGEQFF.